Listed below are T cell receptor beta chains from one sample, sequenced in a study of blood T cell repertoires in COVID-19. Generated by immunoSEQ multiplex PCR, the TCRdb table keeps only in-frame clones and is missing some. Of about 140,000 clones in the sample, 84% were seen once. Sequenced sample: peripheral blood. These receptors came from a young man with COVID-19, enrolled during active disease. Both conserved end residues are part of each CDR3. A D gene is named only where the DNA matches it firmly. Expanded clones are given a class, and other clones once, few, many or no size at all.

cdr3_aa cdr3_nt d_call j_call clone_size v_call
CASSSEVQVAHF TGTGCCAGCAGCTCGGAAGTCCAGGTTGCGCATTTT NA TRBJ1-5 NA TRBV7-9
CASSRLPLDDPGNYGYTF TGTGCCAGCAGCCGGTTACCCCTCGACGACCCGGGGAACTATGGCTACACCTTC NA TRBJ1-2 NA TRBV27
CAISAGNTIYF TGTGCCATCAGTGCGGGAAACACCATATATTTT NA TRBJ1-3 NA TRBV10-3
CAVGEGTDTQYF TGTGCCGTGGGGGAGGGGACAGATACGCAGTATTTT TRBD2 TRBJ2-3 NA TRBV19
CASPIGLAGGHFLNTIYF TGTGCCAGTCCCATTGGTTTAGCAGGGGGCCACTTTTTGAACACCATATATTTT TRBD1 TRBJ1-3 NA TRBV19
CASSLEGRADRTDTQYF TGCGCCAGCAGCTTGGAGGGGCGCGCTGATCGCACAGATACGCAGTATTTT NA TRBJ2-3 NA TRBV5-1
CATSDPGRGSYEQYF TGTGCCACCAGTGATCCCGGGAGGGGCTCCTACGAGCAGTACTTC TRBD2 TRBJ2-7 NA TRBV24-1
CASSFVPGGLATEAFF TGTGCCAGCAGCTTTGTTCCAGGGGGCCTAGCCACTGAAGCTTTCTTT TRBD1 TRBJ1-1 once TRBV11-2
CASSLVSRGENTEAFF TGTGCCAGCAGCTTAGTTAGTCGGGGGGAGAACACTGAAGCTTTCTTT NA TRBJ1-1 NA TRBV7-9
CASSPEASGRSYNEQFF TGTGCCAGCAGCCCTGAGGCAAGCGGGAGGTCCTACAATGAGCAGTTCTTC TRBD2 TRBJ2-1 NA TRBV9
CASRPLASSYNEQFF TGTGCCAGCAGACCACTAGCGAGCTCCTACAATGAGCAGTTCTTC TRBD2 TRBJ2-1 NA TRBV6-5
CASGQLPDQETQYF TGTGCCAGCGGACAGCTCCCTGATCAAGAGACCCAGTACTTC NA TRBJ2-5 NA TRBV27
CASSAEGVTGELFF TGTGCCAGCAGCGCCGAAGGGGTCACCGGGGAGCTGTTTTTT NA TRBJ2-2 NA TRBV9
CASSLGLPNTEAFF TGTGCCAGCAGCCTGGGACTTCCGAACACTGAAGCTTTCTTT NA TRBJ1-1 NA TRBV9
CATSGATGYTGELFF TGTGCCACCAGTGGCGCCACAGGTTACACCGGGGAGCTGTTTTTT NA TRBJ2-2 many TRBV24-1
CASSLESGTTHDEQYF TGTGCCAGCAGCTTGGAGTCCGGGACTACCCACGACGAGCAGTACTTC TRBD2 TRBJ2-7 NA TRBV7-9
CASSETGTYGYTF TGTGCCAGCAGCGAGACAGGGACCTATGGCTACACCTTC TRBD1 TRBJ1-2 NA TRBV2
CASSSGTSGYEQYF TGTGCCAGCAGCTCCGGGACTAGCGGGTACGAGCAGTACTTC TRBD2 TRBJ2-7 NA TRBV7-2
CASSQDGNTYSNQPQHF TGCGCCAGCAGCCAAGACGGTAATACCTATAGCAATCAGCCCCAGCATTTT NA TRBJ1-5 NA TRBV4-1
CASSPQGSANEKLFF TGTGCCAGCAGCCCACAGGGGAGCGCTAATGAAAAACTGTTTTTT TRBD1 TRBJ1-4 NA TRBV7-6
CASSETGYEQYF TGCGCCAGCAGTGAAACAGGCTACGAGCAGTACTTC NA TRBJ2-7 NA TRBV10-2
CASSFSANYGYTF TGTGCCAGCAGTTTTTCAGCTAACTATGGCTACACCTTC NA TRBJ1-2 NA TRBV28
CASSHRKGTGGKNYGYTF TGTGCCAGCAGCCACAGGAAGGGGACAGGGGGGAAAAACTATGGCTACACCTTC TRBD1 TRBJ1-2 once TRBV28
CASSLGGQGKDSVRGILYEQYF TGTGCCAGCAGTTTAGGTGGGCAGGGGAAGGATTCGGTCCGTGGGATTCTCTACGAGCAGTACTTC NA TRBJ2-7 NA TRBV27
CSVRLAGADTQYF TGCAGCGTTCGACTAGCGGGAGCAGATACGCAGTATTTT TRBD2 TRBJ2-3 many TRBV29-1
CASSMDTRAFEAFF TGTGCCAGTAGTATGGACACACGGGCCTTTGAAGCTTTCTTT NA TRBJ1-1 NA TRBV19
CASTLGKGDYGYTF TGTGCCAGCACCCTCGGCAAGGGGGACTATGGCTACACCTTC NA TRBJ1-2 NA TRBV13
CASGTLRTFGAETQYF TGTGCCAGCGGTACGCTTAGGACCTTTGGGGCGGAGACCCAGTACTTC NA TRBJ2-5 once TRBV2
CASSPSDQETQYF TGTGCCAGCAGCCCTAGCGACCAAGAGACCCAGTACTTC NA TRBJ2-5 NA TRBV7-2
CASSIKWLAVHTQYF TGTGCCAGTAGTATAAAATGGCTAGCGGTTCATACGCAGTATTTT TRBD2 TRBJ2-3 many TRBV19
CASSSRLAGVETQYF TGTGCCAGCAGTTCGCGACTAGCGGGAGTAGAGACCCAGTACTTC TRBD2 TRBJ2-5 NA TRBV28
CASSLDRDGELFF TGTGCCAGCAGCTTGGACAGGGACGGGGAGCTGTTTTTT NA TRBJ2-2 NA TRBV5-4
CASSEGRARVDQPQHF TGTGCCAGCAGTGAAGGGAGGGCCAGGGTCGATCAGCCCCAGCATTTT NA TRBJ1-5 many TRBV2
CASSQEGSGISYEQYF TGCGCCAGCAGCCAAGAGGGTTCGGGGATCTCCTACGAGCAGTACTTC NA TRBJ2-7 NA TRBV4-1
CASSQDPIQGAFF TGTGCCAGCAGCCAAGATCCCATACAGGGGGCTTTCTTT TRBD1 TRBJ1-1 NA TRBV4-2
CASSLSGRGGYTF TGTGCCAGCAGTTTATCTGGGAGAGGTGGCTACACCTTC NA TRBJ1-2 NA TRBV28
CASSEAQGIRYF TGTGCCAGCAGTGAAGCGCAGGGGATCCGGTACTTC NA TRBJ2-7 once TRBV2
CASSGTGIVYEQYF TGTGCCAGCAGTGGGACAGGGATCGTCTACGAGCAGTACTTC TRBD1 TRBJ2-7 NA TRBV28
CATSDWGRSYNEQFF TGTGCCACCAGTGATTGGGGCAGGTCCTACAATGAGCAGTTCTTC NA TRBJ2-1 few TRBV24-1
CASSLTPSNEKLFF TGTGCCAGCAGTTTGACTCCCAGTAATGAAAAACTGTTTTTT NA TRBJ1-4 NA TRBV28
CASSRGTSAPYEQYF TGTGCCAGCAGCCGAGGGACTAGCGCTCCCTACGAGCAGTACTTC TRBD2 TRBJ2-7 NA TRBV6-5
CASSLSGRLTDTQYF TGCGCCAGCAGCCTTAGCGGGCGCCTGACAGATACGCAGTATTTT TRBD2 TRBJ2-3 NA TRBV5-1
CASSLRAGGVNEQYF TGCGCCAGCAGCCTCAGAGCGGGAGGGGTTAACGAGCAGTACTTC TRBD2 TRBJ2-7 NA TRBV4-3
CASSQDNAALYGYTF TGCGCCAGCAGCCAAGATAACGCGGCCCTCTATGGCTACACCTTC NA TRBJ1-2 NA TRBV4-1
CASSSVQGYEQYF TGTGCCAGCAGTTCGGTACAGGGCTACGAGCAGTACTTC NA TRBJ2-7 NA TRBV9